This T cell receptor (beta chain) was sequenced in a study of blood T cell repertoires in COVID-19. Produced via immunoSEQ multiplex PCR; TCRdb's table is partial and in-frame only. The sample lists 110,000 to 150,000 clones, approximately 90% occurring once. The germline CDR1 and CDR2 sequences are SGHKS and YYEKEE (reference sequence). The length of the CDR3 is 15 residues. V was clipped by 2 bases and J by 0 bases, with 9 bases between them. V and J are TRBV5-5 and TRBJ1-3; maybe TRBD1 (6 bases). The specimen was PBMCs or T cells enriched from blood (not recorded which). This clonotype originated in a man between 45 and 60 years old who had recovered from COVID-19. CDR3 coding DNA: TGTGCCAGCAGCTTCCGGGACATCTCTGGAAACACCATATATTTT. It encodes CASSFRDISGNTIYF.